This T cell receptor beta chain stems from a study of blood T cell repertoires in COVID-19. Background on the study: Acute and convalescent COVID-19 specimens originated in the United States, Italy and Spain. From T cells, B-cell-depleted T cells, or PBMCs came the material, which was cDNA or gDNA.

How the authors handled the data: Amplification of reference gene primers was used by the study to estimate nucleated cell counts. Only in-frame clones appear in the TCRdb table, and some are missing; sequencing was by immunoSEQ multiplex PCR. That table gives V, J and clone size, and the DNA gave D and trimming. The data show about 170,000 clones, 88% seen once. Germline lookup yields CDR1 MNHEY and CDR2 SVGAGI. V was pared by 6 bases and J by 2 bases, with 7 bases of the junction left unmatched. The CDR3 loop spans 15 amino acids. This sequence originates from a middle-aged man who had recovered from COVID-19. The gene calls are TRBV6-5 and TRBJ2-5, with 9 bases fitting TRBD1. Sequencing was performed on peripheral blood. The CDR3 region has the DNA TGTGCCAGCAGCGCTTCCGGGACAGGGCAAGAGACCCAGTACTTC. It codes for CASSASGTGQETQYF.